This T cell receptor beta chain emerged from a study of vaccination effects on CD4 cells after COVID-19. Whole-study findings and limits: Infection-derived and vaccine-derived clones contracted markedly late after vaccination.

Data came from immunoSEQ multiplex PCR; TCRdb stores just in-frame clones and leaves some out. The sample has 25,000 or so clones, roughly 73% seen once. The CDR3 runs to 15 residues. The germline gives CDR1 SGHAT, CDR2 FQNNGV. Trimming cost V 3 bases and J 1 base, with 10 bases left between them. Peptide-pool stimulation followed by sequencing identified expanded antigen-specific CD4+ clonotypes in the ViraFEST assay. Investigators separated out CD4+ T cells once about 10 days of culture had passed. Previously uninfected by SARS-CoV-2, the vaccine recipients also showed negative nucleocapsid antibodies. Concerning this clone itself: The antigen remains unidentified.

The rearrangement joins TRBV11-2 to TRBJ1-5; D remains unclear. The clonotype comes from a human donor who received a COVID-19 vaccine. The sequencing used CD4+ T cells from PBMCs cultured with HCoV-NL63 spike peptides, collected before COVID-19 vaccination. CDR3 bases: TGTGCCAGCAGCTTGCAACGAGGAAGCAATCAGCCCCAGCATTTT. This codes for CASSLQRGSNQPQHF.